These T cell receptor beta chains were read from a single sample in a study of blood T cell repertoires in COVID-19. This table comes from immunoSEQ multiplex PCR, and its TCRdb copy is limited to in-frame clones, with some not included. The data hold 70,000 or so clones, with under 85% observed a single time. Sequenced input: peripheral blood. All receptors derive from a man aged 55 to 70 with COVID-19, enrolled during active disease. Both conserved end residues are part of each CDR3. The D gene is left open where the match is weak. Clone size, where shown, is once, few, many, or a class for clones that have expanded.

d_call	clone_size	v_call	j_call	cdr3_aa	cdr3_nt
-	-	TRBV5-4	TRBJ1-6	CASSLAAGGGDSPLHF	TGTGCCAGCAGCTTGGCCGCGGGGGGCGGGGATTCACCCCTCCACTTT
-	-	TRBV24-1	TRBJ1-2	CATSDLDRLYGYTF	TGTGCCACCAGTGATTTGGACAGATTGTATGGCTACACCTTC
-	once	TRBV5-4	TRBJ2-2	CASSLDRTGELFF	TGTGCCAGCAGCTTGGATCGGACCGGGGAGCTGTTTTTT
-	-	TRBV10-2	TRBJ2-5	CASSVLRKETQYF	TGCGCCAGCAGTGTATTGAGAAAAGAGACCCAGTACTTC
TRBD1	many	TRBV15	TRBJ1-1	CATSGDRDIHEAFF	TGTGCCACCAGCGGGGACAGGGATATACATGAAGCTTTCTTT
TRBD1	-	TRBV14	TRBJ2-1	CASSQEGRGWLNEQFF	TGTGCCAGCAGCCAAGAAGGCAGGGGGTGGCTCAATGAGCAGTTCTTC
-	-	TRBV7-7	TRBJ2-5	CASSLARARETQYF	TGTGCCAGCAGCTTAGCGAGAGCCCGAGAGACCCAGTACTTC
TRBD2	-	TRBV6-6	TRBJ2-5	CASNLAGAQETQYF	TGTGCCAGCAACCTAGCGGGAGCCCAAGAGACCCAGTACTTC
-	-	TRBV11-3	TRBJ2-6	CASSFGGSGANVLTF	TGTGCCAGCAGCTTCGGCGGATCTGGGGCCAACGTCCTGACTTTC
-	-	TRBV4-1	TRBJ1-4	CASSQVQPFGKLFF	TGCGCCAGCAGCCAAGTACAGCCGTTCGGAAAACTGTTTTTT
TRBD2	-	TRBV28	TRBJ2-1	CASSLGGGGLNEQFF	TGTGCCAGCAGTTTAGGCGGGGGGGGTTTGAATGAGCAGTTCTTC
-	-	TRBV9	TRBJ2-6	CASSVGVGRGANVLTF	TGTGCCAGCAGCGTAGGGGTGGGCCGCGGGGCCAACGTCCTGACTTTC
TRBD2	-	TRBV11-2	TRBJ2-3	CASSLYLMGLAADTQYF	TGTGCCAGCAGCCTCTACCTGATGGGACTAGCGGCGGATACGCAGTATTTT
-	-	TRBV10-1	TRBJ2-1	CASSAEAGRNNEQFF	TGCGCCAGCAGTGCGGAGGCGGGGAGAAACAATGAGCAGTTCTTC
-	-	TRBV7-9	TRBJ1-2	CASSLEGLRGYTF	TGTGCCAGCAGCTTAGAGGGGCTGCGTGGCTACACCTTC
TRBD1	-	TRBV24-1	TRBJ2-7	CATAGDRGREEQYF	TGTGCCACGGCTGGGGACAGGGGGCGAGAGGAGCAGTACTTC
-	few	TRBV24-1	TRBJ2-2	CATSSRVTGTGELFF	TGTGCCACCAGTTCTCGGGTAACAGGGACCGGGGAGCTGTTTTTT
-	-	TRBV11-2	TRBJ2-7	CASSLVRGAYEQYF	TGTGCCAGCAGCTTAGTCCGCGGAGCCTACGAGCAGTACTTC
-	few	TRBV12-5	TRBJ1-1	CASGLLPGRALPEAFF	TGTGCTAGTGGTTTGCTCCCCGGCAGGGCCTTACCTGAAGCTTTCTTT
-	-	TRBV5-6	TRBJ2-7	CASTGSSSEQYF	TGTGCCAGCACTGGTTCTAGTTCCGAGCAGTACTTC
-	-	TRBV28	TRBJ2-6	CASSPPGSGANVLTF	TGTGCCAGCAGTCCCCCGGGCTCTGGGGCCAACGTCCTGACTTTC
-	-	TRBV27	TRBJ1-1	CASRDSMNTEAFF	TGTGCCAGCAGGGACAGCATGAACACTGAAGCTTTCTTT
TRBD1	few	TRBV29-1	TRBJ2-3	CSVDHDRASAYTQYF	TGCAGCGTTGACCACGACAGGGCGTCGGCTTATACGCAGTATTTT
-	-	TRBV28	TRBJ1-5	CASSLWGQPNQPQHF	TGTGCCAGCAGTTTATGGGGGCAGCCCAATCAGCCCCAGCATTTT
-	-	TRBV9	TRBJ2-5	CASSGGTGETQYF	TGTGCCAGCAGCGGTGGGACTGGGGAGACCCAGTACTTC
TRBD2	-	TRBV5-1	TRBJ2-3	CASSLTASGEDTQYF	TGCGCCAGCAGCTTGACGGCTAGCGGGGAAGATACGCAGTATTTT
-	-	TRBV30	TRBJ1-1	CAWRGLRTEAFF	TGTGCCTGGAGGGGGCTACGGACTGAAGCTTTCTTT
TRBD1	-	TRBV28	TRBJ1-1	CASQDRRDTEAFF	TGTGCCAGCCAGGACAGGAGGGACACTGAAGCTTTCTTT
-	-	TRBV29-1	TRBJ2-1	CSAVPWGLSYNEQFF	TGCAGCGCCGTTCCTTGGGGGCTGTCCTACAATGAGCAGTTCTTC
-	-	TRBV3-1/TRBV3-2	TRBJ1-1	CASSQDGEARAFF	TGTGCCAGCAGCCAAGATGGGGAGGCACGAGCTTTCTTT
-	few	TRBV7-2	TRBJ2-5	CASSAGLVQETQYF	TGTGCCAGCAGCGCCGGACTGGTACAAGAGACCCAGTACTTC
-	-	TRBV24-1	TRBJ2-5	CATSERSQETQYF	TGTGCCACCAGTGAGAGGTCCCAAGAGACCCAGTACTTC
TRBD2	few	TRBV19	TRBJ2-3	CASSPHLAGSTDTQYF	TGTGCCAGTAGCCCCCACCTAGCGGGAAGTACAGATACGCAGTATTTT
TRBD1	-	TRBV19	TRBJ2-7	CASSPDRGYEQYF	TGTGCCAGTAGTCCTGACAGGGGATACGAGCAGTACTTC
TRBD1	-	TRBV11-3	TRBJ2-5	CASSYRGETQYF	TGTGCCAGCAGCTACAGGGGAGAGACCCAGTACTTC
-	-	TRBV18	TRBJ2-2	CASSLGTSPIIGELFF	TGTGCCAGCTCACTCGGGACATCCCCTATAATCGGGGAGCTGTTTTTT
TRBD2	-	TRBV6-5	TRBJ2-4	CASRRGSGGENIQYF	TGTGCCAGCAGGAGGGGCTCCGGGGGGGAAAACATTCAGTACTTC
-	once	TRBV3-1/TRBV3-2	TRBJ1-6	CASSQEGPGSSYNSPLHF	TGTGCCAGCAGCCAAGAGGGTCCGGGGAGCTCCTATAATTCACCCCTCCACTTT
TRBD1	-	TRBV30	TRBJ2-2	CAWSLPRDSSTGELFF	TGTGCCTGGAGTCTCCCCCGGGACAGTTCCACCGGGGAGCTGTTTTTT
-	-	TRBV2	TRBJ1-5	CASSATVDSNQPQHF	TGTGCCAGCAGTGCGACAGTTGATAGCAATCAGCCCCAGCATTTT
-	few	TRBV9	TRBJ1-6	CASSVGSGSPLHF	TGTGCCAGCAGCGTAGGTTCAGGTTCACCCCTCCACTTT
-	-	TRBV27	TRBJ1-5	CASSSPGREDQPQHF	TGTGCCAGCAGTTCCCCCGGCAGGGAGGATCAGCCCCAGCATTTT
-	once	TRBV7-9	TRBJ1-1	CASRPPGNTEAFF	TGTGCCAGCAGACCCCCCGGGAACACTGAAGCTTTCTTT
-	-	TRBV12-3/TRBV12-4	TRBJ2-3	CASRHYEADTQYF	TGTGCCAGCAGACATTATGAAGCAGATACGCAGTATTTT
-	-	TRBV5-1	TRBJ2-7	CASSFEPTGLSYEQYF	TGCGCCAGCAGCTTTGAACCGACAGGTCTTTCCTACGAGCAGTACTTC